The sequence of this T cell receptor beta chain was determined in a study of T cell responses to AZD1222 COVID-19 vaccine. Method: immunoSEQ multiplex PCR; TCRdb's copy keeps in-frame clones and lacks some. The sample has about 130,000 clones, just under 95% seen once. Trimming shortened V by 0 bases and J by 8 bases, and 23 bases separated the two germline ends. Germline CDR1 and CDR2: SGHRS and YFSETQ. The CDR3 loop spans 17 amino acids. The chain combines TRBV5-1 with TRBJ1-2; tentatively, D is TRBD1 (5 bases). The sample in question was peripheral blood, obtained on day 0 of AZD1222 vaccination. This sequence originates from an adult in good health. The CDR3 sequence is CASSLAGTRSANLGYTF. CDR3 DNA sequence: TGCGCCAGCAGCTTGGCCGGGACTCGGTCAGCTAATCTCGGCTACACCTTC.